This paragraph covers one T cell receptor beta chain sequence. The entry originates in a study of monozygotic twins with inflammatory bowel disease. CDR1 is MGHRA and CDR2 is YSYEKL in the germline V gene. The CDR3 is 15 residues long. TCRdb re-analyzed the 5' RACE reads; it lists each CDR3 protein once, without DNA. The ten most abundant clones cover 7.4% of a sample with approximately 160,000 distinct CDR3 sequences. J is TRBJ1-2 and V is TRBV4-1; the D call from TCRdb, TRBD1, cannot be confirmed without DNA. This TCR was recovered from a human donor with ulcerative colitis or Crohn's disease, or a healthy co-twin of an affected twin (not recorded which). The sequenced sample was blood. CDR3 residues: CASSQVRRGPQGYTF.